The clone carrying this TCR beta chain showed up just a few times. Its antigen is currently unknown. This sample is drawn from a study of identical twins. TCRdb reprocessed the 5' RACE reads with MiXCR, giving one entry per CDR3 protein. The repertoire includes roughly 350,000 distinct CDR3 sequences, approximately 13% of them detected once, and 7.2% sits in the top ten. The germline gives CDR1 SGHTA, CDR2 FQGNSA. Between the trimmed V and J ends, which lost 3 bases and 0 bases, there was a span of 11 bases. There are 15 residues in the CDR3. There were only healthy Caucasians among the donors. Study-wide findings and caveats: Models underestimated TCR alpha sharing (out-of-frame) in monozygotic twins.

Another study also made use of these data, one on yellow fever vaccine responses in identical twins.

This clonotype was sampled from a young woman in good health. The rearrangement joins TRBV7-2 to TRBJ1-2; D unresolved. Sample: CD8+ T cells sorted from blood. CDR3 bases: TGTGCCAGCAGCTTTTGGGTAGATACTAACTATGGCTACACCTTC. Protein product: CASSFWVDTNYGYTF.